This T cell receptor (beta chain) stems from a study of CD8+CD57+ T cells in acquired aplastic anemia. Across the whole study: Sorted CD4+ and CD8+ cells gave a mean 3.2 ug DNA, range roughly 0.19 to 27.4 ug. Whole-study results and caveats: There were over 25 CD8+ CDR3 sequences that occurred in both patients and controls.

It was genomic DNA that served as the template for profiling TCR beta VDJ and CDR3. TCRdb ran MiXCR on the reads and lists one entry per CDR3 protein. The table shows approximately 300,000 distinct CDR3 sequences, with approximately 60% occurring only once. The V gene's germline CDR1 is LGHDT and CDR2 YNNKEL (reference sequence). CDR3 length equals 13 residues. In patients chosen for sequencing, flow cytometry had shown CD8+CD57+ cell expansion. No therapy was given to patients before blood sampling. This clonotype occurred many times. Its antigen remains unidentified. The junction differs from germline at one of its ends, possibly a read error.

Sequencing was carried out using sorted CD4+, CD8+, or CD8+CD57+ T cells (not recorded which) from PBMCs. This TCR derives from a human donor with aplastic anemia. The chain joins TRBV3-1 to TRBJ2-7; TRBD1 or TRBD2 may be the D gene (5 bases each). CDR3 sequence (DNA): TGTGCCAGCAGCCAAGTCCGGGGCGGTCTTAGAACTTTC. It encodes CASSQVRGGLRTF.